Sequencing of this T cell receptor beta chain was carried out in a study of beta chain features in type 1 diabetes. This clone showed up just a few times. Every isolated RNA sample was fully reverse transcribed, so sequencing captured expressed TCRB transcripts. Data came from immunoSEQ multiplex PCR; TCRdb stores just in-frame clones and leaves some out. In the table there are 300,000 to 350,000 clones, 7.5% to 9% of which are singletons. The CDR3 is 12 residues long. V was cut by 4 bases and J by 3 bases, with 7 bases left in between. Germline assignment: CDR1 SGDLS and CDR2 YYNGEE. This chain connects TRBV9 to TRBJ2-5; D not certain. This clonotype was obtained from a woman under 30 in good health. The source material was central memory CD4+ T cells from blood. The DNA for the CDR3 is TGTGCCAGCAGCCGAACTGAAGAGACCCAGTACTTC. As protein: CASSRTEETQYF.